There are many counts of the clone carrying this T cell receptor beta chain. What it binds is not known. This entry belongs to a study of breast tumors, draining lymph nodes, adjacent tissues. The lymph nodes were axillary draining lymph nodes from breast cancer patients. CDR1 is SGHTA, CDR2 FQGNSA, per germline. CDR3 length: 15 amino acids. Trimming cost V 5 bases and J 3 bases; bases outside gene matches: 10. In TCRdb, the multiplex PCR reads were re-called with MiXCR into one record per CDR3 protein. Here the sample spans roughly 110,000 distinct CDR3 sequences, 30% being singletons. Study-wide findings and caveats: Tumor T cell lymph node origin was a supported hypothesis, not proven.

The specimen sequenced was axillary lymph node tissue. This sequence joins TRBV7-2 and TRBJ2-7, with 7 bases identical to TRBD2. The TCR sequence derives from a female donor with breast cancer. Some clones in this sample may be carry-over from other donors' samples. Written as DNA, the CDR3 is TGTGCCAGCAGCGAGGGGCTAGCGGTGTACTACGAGCAGTACTTC. Translated, it gives CASSEGLAVYYEQYF.